The following is a TCR beta chain sequence with its context. Measured with immunoSEQ multiplex PCR; TCRdb has only the in-frame clones, and not every one. The sample lists about 270,000 clones, 88% seen once, with 3% in the top ten. J gave up 4 bases and V 5 bases, and 7 bases lay outside the gene matches. From germline, CDR1 is SGHTA and CDR2 FQGNSA. The CDR3 has 15 residues. This sample was taken from a study of blood T cell repertoires in COVID-19. This TCR was recovered from a woman aged 45-65 years who had recovered from COVID-19. The chain links TRBV7-2 to TRBJ1-5, with TRBD1 identical over 8 bases. Input material: PBMCs or T cells enriched from blood (not recorded which). CDR3 sequence: CASSPRTGSNQPQHF. DNA of the CDR3: TGTGCCAGCAGCCCCCGGACAGGGAGTAATCAGCCCCAGCATTTT.